This is a list of T cell receptor beta chains from one sample in a study of monozygotic twins with inflammatory bowel disease. TCRdb re-analyzed the 5' RACE reads; it lists each CDR3 protein once, without DNA. The sample includes more than 350,000 distinct CDR3 sequences. Sequenced: blood. These receptors all come from a human donor with ulcerative colitis or Crohn's disease, or a healthy co-twin of an affected twin (not recorded which). Each CDR3 is given with its conserved first and last residue.

J gene: TRBJ1-5; V gene: TRBV20-1; CDR3 protein: CSAMGSENQPQHF
J gene: TRBJ1-2; V gene: TRBV29-1; CDR3 protein: CSVEVVDRAAGYTF
J gene: TRBJ2-5; V gene: TRBV5-1; CDR3 protein: CASSTTWEQETQYF
J gene: TRBJ1-1; V gene: TRBV28; CDR3 protein: CASIEGTGLRRAFF
J gene: TRBJ2-1; V gene: TRBV6-5; CDR3 protein: CASSLGRLDEQFF
J gene: TRBJ1-1; V gene: TRBV5-5; CDR3 protein: CASSLPGLTEAFF
J gene: TRBJ2-6; V gene: TRBV19; CDR3 protein: CASSFLLGQGAGGANVLTF
J gene: TRBJ1-3; V gene: TRBV12-3/TRBV12-4; CDR3 protein: CASSFGGSGNTIYF
J gene: TRBJ2-1; V gene: TRBV5-1; CDR3 protein: CASGLAGEAYNEQFF
J gene: TRBJ2-2; V gene: TRBV3-1; CDR3 protein: CASSQDRTPTGELFF
J gene: TRBJ1-5; V gene: TRBV7-9; CDR3 protein: CASSLADQPQHF
J gene: TRBJ2-3; V gene: TRBV20-1; CDR3 protein: CSAHGGGGRTDTQYF
J gene: TRBJ2-2; V gene: TRBV7-9; CDR3 protein: CASIRPGTTNTGELFF
J gene: TRBJ1-2; V gene: TRBV5-1; CDR3 protein: CASSSQGISGYTF
J gene: TRBJ1-1; V gene: TRBV7-2; CDR3 protein: CASSLVSGQFGTEAFF
J gene: TRBJ2-1; V gene: TRBV7-2; CDR3 protein: CASSLALGGEQFF
J gene: TRBJ2-7; V gene: TRBV12-3/TRBV12-4; CDR3 protein: CASMQGPVRYEQYF
J gene: TRBJ2-5; V gene: TRBV5-1; CDR3 protein: CASSTGTEGETQYF
J gene: TRBJ2-5; V gene: TRBV27; CDR3 protein: CASSLKPSSETQYF
J gene: TRBJ2-1; V gene: TRBV18; CDR3 protein: CASSPRRPGLGTIEQFF
J gene: TRBJ2-1; V gene: TRBV4-2; CDR3 protein: CASSQDVAGGPYNEQFF
J gene: TRBJ2-2; V gene: TRBV7-6; CDR3 protein: CASSSRPGELFF
J gene: TRBJ2-1; V gene: TRBV4-2; CDR3 protein: CASSQGVPGFYNEQFF
J gene: TRBJ2-7; V gene: TRBV27; CDR3 protein: CASSARQDLLEQYF
J gene: TRBJ1-5; V gene: TRBV12-3/TRBV12-4; CDR3 protein: CASSPEDSILGNQPQHF
J gene: TRBJ2-2; V gene: TRBV6-6; CDR3 protein: CASTTGQITGELFF
J gene: TRBJ2-7; V gene: TRBV7-9; CDR3 protein: CASSLDIGTGEQYF
J gene: TRBJ2-7; V gene: TRBV12-3/TRBV12-4; CDR3 protein: CASSLENLDNEQYF
J gene: TRBJ2-1; V gene: TRBV20-1; CDR3 protein: CSARGRSGNSYNEQFF
J gene: TRBJ2-2; V gene: TRBV29-1; CDR3 protein: CSAHGTGYGELFF
J gene: TRBJ2-5; V gene: TRBV7-2; CDR3 protein: CASSLGPTGSGLETQYF
J gene: TRBJ2-3; V gene: TRBV29-1; CDR3 protein: CSVDGTGLADTQYF
J gene: TRBJ1-1; V gene: TRBV7-9; CDR3 protein: CASSSGGNTENTEAFF
J gene: TRBJ1-5; V gene: TRBV19; CDR3 protein: CASSTGTGIYQPQHF
J gene: TRBJ1-5; V gene: TRBV19; CDR3 protein: CASSSRRDISNQPQHF
J gene: TRBJ1-3; V gene: TRBV7-2; CDR3 protein: CASNPIGGNTIYF
J gene: TRBJ2-3; V gene: TRBV20-1; CDR3 protein: CSASDPGATDTQYF
J gene: TRBJ2-5; V gene: TRBV20-1; CDR3 protein: CSATLLAGVGTQYF
J gene: TRBJ2-3; V gene: TRBV24-1; CDR3 protein: CATSDDIDTQCF
J gene: TRBJ2-5; V gene: TRBV5-1; CDR3 protein: CASSLDPWETQYF
J gene: TRBJ2-7; V gene: TRBV6-2/TRBV6-3; CDR3 protein: CASTRGDFYEQYF